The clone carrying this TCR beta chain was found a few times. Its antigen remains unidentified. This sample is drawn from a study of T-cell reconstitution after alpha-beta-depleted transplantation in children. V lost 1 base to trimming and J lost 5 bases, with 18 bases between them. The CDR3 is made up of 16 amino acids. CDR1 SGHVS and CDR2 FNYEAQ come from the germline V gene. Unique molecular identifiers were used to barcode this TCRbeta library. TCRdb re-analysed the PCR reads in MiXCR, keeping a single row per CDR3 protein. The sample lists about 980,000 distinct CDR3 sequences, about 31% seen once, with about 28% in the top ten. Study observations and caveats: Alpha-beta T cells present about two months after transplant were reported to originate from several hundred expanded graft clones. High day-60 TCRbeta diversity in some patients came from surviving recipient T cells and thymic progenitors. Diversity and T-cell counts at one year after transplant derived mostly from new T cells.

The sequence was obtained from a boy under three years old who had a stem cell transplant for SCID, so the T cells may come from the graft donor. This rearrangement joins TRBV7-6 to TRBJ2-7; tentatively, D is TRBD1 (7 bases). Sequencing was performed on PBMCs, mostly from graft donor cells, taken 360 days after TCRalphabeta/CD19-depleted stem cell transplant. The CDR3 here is CASSLGRQGLSHEQYF. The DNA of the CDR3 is TGTGCCAGCAGCTTAGGGAGACAGGGACTTTCCCACGAGCAGTACTTC.